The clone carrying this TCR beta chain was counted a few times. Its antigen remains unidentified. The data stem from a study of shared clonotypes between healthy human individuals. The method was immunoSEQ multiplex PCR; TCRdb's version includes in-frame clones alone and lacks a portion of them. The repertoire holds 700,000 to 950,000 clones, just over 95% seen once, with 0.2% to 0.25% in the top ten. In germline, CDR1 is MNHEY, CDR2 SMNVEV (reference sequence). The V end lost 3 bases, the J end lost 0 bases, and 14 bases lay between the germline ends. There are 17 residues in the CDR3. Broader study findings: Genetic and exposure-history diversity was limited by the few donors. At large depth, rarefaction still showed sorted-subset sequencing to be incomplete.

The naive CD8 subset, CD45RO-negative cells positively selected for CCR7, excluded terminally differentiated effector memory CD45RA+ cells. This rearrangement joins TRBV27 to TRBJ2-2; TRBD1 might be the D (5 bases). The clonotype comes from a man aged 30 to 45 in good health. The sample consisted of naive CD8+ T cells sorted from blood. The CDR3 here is CASSFISDNPNTGELFF. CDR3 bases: TGTGCCAGCAGTTTCATCTCGGACAACCCGAACACCGGGGAGCTGTTTTTT.